Presented here are 14 T cell receptor beta chains from one specimen sequenced in a study of monozygotic twins with cystic fibrosis. Method: immunoSEQ multiplex PCR; TCRdb's copy keeps in-frame clones and lacks some. Here the sample spans about 36,000 clones, about 87% being singletons. The source material was blood. The source is a girl aged 2-15 years with cystic fibrosis.

The chain is built from TRBV6-1 and TRBJ2-7, with a tentative D call TRBD2 (6 bases). The CDR3 is 14 residues long. The germline V and J ends were trimmed by 6 bases and 2 bases, with 14 bases remaining between them. Germline CDR1 is MNHNS and CDR2 is SASEGT. The CDR3 DNA reads TGTGCCAGCAGCTTTTTCCGGGGGACCTACGAGCAGTACTTC. Its protein is CASSFFRGTYEQYF.

The chain is built from TRBV7-3 and TRBJ1-1, with no clear D. Trimming removed 2 bases from V and 1 base from J, with 5 bases in between. The CDR3 consists of 13 residues. Germline CDR1 reads SGHTA; CDR2 reads FQGTGA. This CDR3 is CASSLYGNTEAFF. The CDR3, as DNA: TGTGCCAGCAGCTTATACGGGAACACTGAAGCTTTCTTT.

The sample holds a few counts of this clone. CDR3 sequence reads: CASSQTGAPNTEAFF. CDR3 nucleotides: TGTGCCAGCAGCCAGACAGGTGCTCCTAACACTGAAGCTTTCTTT. The chain is built from TRBV2 and TRBJ1-1, with TRBD1 as a possible D gene (6 bases). This CDR3 is built from 15 residues. V was trimmed by 6 bases and J by 2 bases, leaving 16 bases between them. Germline CDR1 reads SNHLY; CDR2 reads FYNNEI.

This chain uses TRBV19 with TRBJ1-2, with D perhaps matching TRBD1 (5 bases). The germline V gene encodes CDR1 LNHDA and CDR2 SQIVND (reference sequence). CDR3 size: 13 residues. The ends were cut back, 7 bases at V and 4 bases at J, with 13 bases in the middle. The CDR3, as DNA: TGTGCCAGTACTGACAGTCTTTTCTATGGCTACACCTTC. Amino acids: CASTDSLFYGYTF.

V gene TRBV9 combines with J gene TRBJ2-3; D may be TRBD1 or TRBD2 (5 bases each). The CDR3 extends over 15 amino acids. V was clipped by 2 bases and J by 1 base, with 11 bases between them. CDR1 and CDR2 (germline): SGDLS, YYNGEE. The chain's CDR3 is CASSVEGYRTDTQYF. CDR3 sequence (DNA): TGTGCCAGCAGCGTCGAGGGGTATCGCACAGATACGCAGTATTTT. Complete variable domain (other parts from reference TRBV9 and TRBJ2-3): DSGVTQTPKHLITATGQRVTLRCSPRSGDLSVYWYQQSLDQGLQFLIQYYNGEERAKGNILERFSAQQFPDLHSELNLSSLELGDSALYFCASSVEGYRTDTQYFGPGTRLTVL.

V usage is TRBV19 and J usage is TRBJ1-6; 7 nucleotides align to TRBD1. V trimming: 9 bases; J trimming: 8 bases; junction bases outside the gene matches: 7. CDR1 is LNHDA, CDR2 SQIVND, per germline (reference sequence). The length of the CDR3 is 13 residues. The CDR3 is CASTTGKDSPLHF. The DNA for the CDR3 is TGTGCCAGCACGACAGGGAAGGATTCACCCCTCCACTTT.

V gene TRBV15 combines with J gene TRBJ1-2; no clear D. The CDR3 runs 13 residues. Per the germline V gene, CDR1 is LNHNV and CDR2 is YYDKDF (reference sequence). The V end lost 1 base, the J end lost 2 bases, and 5 bases lay between the germline ends. The CDR3 nucleotides are TGTGCCACCAGCAGAGTGCAGAACTATGGCTACACCTTC. Translated, it gives CATSRVQNYGYTF.

The rearrangement uses TRBV27 and TRBJ2-5; TRBD1 aligns across 9 bases. The J segment lost 5 bases and the V segment lost 6 bases, leaving 7 bases of the junction unmatched. The length of the CDR3 is 14 residues. Germline CDR1 and CDR2: MNHEY and SMNVEV (reference sequence). CDR3 in amino acids: CASRLTGGRETQYF. The CDR3 coding sequence is TGTGCCAGCAGGTTGACAGGGGGAAGGGAGACCCAGTACTTC.

CDR3 DNA sequence: TGTGCCAGCAGTGAGGGGGGGGTAAACACTGAAGCTTTCTTT. Translating gives CASSEGGVNTEAFF. The chain employs TRBV6-1 and TRBJ1-1, with D perhaps matching TRBD1 (5 bases). This CDR3 region has 14 residues. The V gene's germline CDR1 is MNHNS and CDR2 SASEGT. Trimming stripped 3 bases from V and 2 bases from J, with 10 bases between.

The chain links TRBV20-1 to TRBJ2-7, with TRBD2 matching 7 bases. With V trimmed by 5 bases and J by 12 bases, 7 bases remained unmatched. The germline gives CDR1 DFQATT, CDR2 SNEGSKA (reference sequence). The CDR3 length is 10 residues. The CDR3: CSADWGGRYF. DNA of the CDR3: TGCAGTGCTGACTGGGGGGGACGGTACTTC.

This clone turned up a few times. The chain couples TRBV5-5 to TRBJ2-2; weak D call: TRBD1 (5 bases). The germline V gene encodes CDR1 SGHKS and CDR2 YYEKEE (reference sequence). Trimming removed 8 bases from V and 1 base from J, with 12 bases in between. The CDR3 covers 14 residues. Here the CDR3 DNA reads TGTGCCAGTTTGGCCAGGGTGAACACCGGGGAGCTGTTTTTT. Protein: CASLARVNTGELFF.

This clone appeared once. This chain connects TRBV12-2 to TRBJ1-1; TRBD1 is taken as the D call from the table, unchecked against the DNA. TRBV12-2 corresponds to a pseudogene. This CDR3 spans 13 amino acids. The CDR3 sequence: CASRLARNTEAFF. In DNA, the CDR3 is TGTGCAAGTCGCTTAGCCAGGAACACTGAAGCTTTCTTT.

J is TRBJ1-6 and V is TRBV18, with D tentatively TRBD1 (5 bases). The CDR3 length is 15 residues. With 3 bases removed from V and 7 bases from J, the gap between germline ends came to 13 bases. CDR1 is KGHSH and CDR2 is LQKENI in the germline V gene. The CDR3 nucleotides are TGTGCCAGCTCACCTTACGGGGGAGAGAATTCACCCCTCCACTTT. This translates into CASSPYGGENSPLHF.

V and J are TRBV15 and TRBJ2-7; D call uncertain. Germline values: CDR1 LNHNV, CDR2 YYDKDF (reference sequence). Trimming pared 0 bases from V and 2 bases from J, leaving 5 bases between. This CDR3 comprises 13 residues. The CDR3 loop reads CATSREPTYEQYF. DNA of the CDR3: TGTGCCACCAGCAGAGAGCCAACCTACGAGCAGTACTTC.